This T cell receptor (beta chain) originates from a study of blood T cell repertoires in COVID-19 (dated by TCRdb to 2020 to 2022). About the study as a whole: Samples covering the acute and convalescent phases of COVID-19 were provided by collaborators in the United States, Italy and Spain. Sample metadata almost always included a de-identified subject ID, COVID-19 status, age in years and sex. Deeply sampled blood TCRbeta repertoires from subjects exposed to, actively infected with, or recovered from COVID-19 were included in the dataset. The repertoires were released in a freely available public database meant as a resource for research on the immune response to SARS-CoV-2. The prospective study material was composed of cDNA or gDNA derived from T cells, B-cell-depleted T cells, or PBMCs. Samples came from the ongoing ImmuneRACE study (first 160 participants) plus 1,254 subjects from 6 global collaborators. Where available, HLA class I and class II types were obtained from metadata supplied by the sample provider rather than from assay-based typing.

In the prospective study, participants were 18 to 89 years old, resided in approximately 22 geographic areas of the United States, and were enrolled through a virtual design. In the prospective study, participants were assigned to cohorts based on the clinical history participants reported in a screening survey and a study questionnaire. For ImmuneRACE Cohort 3, a participant was defined as recovered based on two consecutive negative NP/OP PCR tests, clearance by a healthcare professional, or resolution of symptoms. In the prospective study, mobile phlebotomists collected whole blood, serum and a nasopharyngeal or oropharyngeal swab from each participant. Over a roughly two-month period, participants in the prospective study had the option of providing additional blood draws and questionnaires. Prospective study blood samples were shipped either frozen or at room temperature before DNA extraction.

TCRbeta CDR3 regions were amplified from genomic DNA by means of the immunoSEQ Assay, a bias-controlled multiplex PCR. The paper's data handling went like this. The number of nucleated cells in each sample was estimated by amplification of reference gene primers within the assay. Sequence reads were collapsed and filtered to measure the absolute abundance of every unique TCRbeta CDR3 rearrangement. Productive Simpson clonality was computed per sample as the square root of Simpson's diversity index over productive rearrangements. This immuneACCESS table, as held by TCRdb, lists in-frame sequences with V and J called but not all clones. Of the missing ones, under half trace to an unresolved V gene in checked studies; the others have no known cause. V, J and clone size were drawn from that table, and D and trimming were deduced from the DNA. For this sample the table gives over 200,000 clones, of which 84% were detected only once. The biggest ten clones account for around 2% of the sample.

Study-level results and caveats: Clinical and demographic metadata were provided uncurated, with the amount varying by source and participant.

Counted from cysteine to phenylalanine, this CDR3 has 13 amino acids. Only the CDR3 DNA is retained, 39 bases long and in frame from the first base. Reading the germline V gene gives CDR1 MNHEY and CDR2 SVGAGI. V is pruned by 6 bases and J by 4 bases, leaving 5 bases of the junction without a gene match. This clone appeared once. The antigen this receptor binds is unknown. No much larger clonotype is one base removed from it; base qualities were not supplied. The sample consisted of PBMCs or T cells enriched from blood (not recorded which). The sequence joins TRBV6-5 to TRBJ1-2; 7 central nucleotides agree with TRBD1. The sequence came from a man aged 55 to 70 who had recovered from COVID-19. The CDR3 in this case is CASRSTGVYGYTF. The DNA sequence is given as TGTGCCAGCAGATCAACAGGGGTCTATGGCTACACCTTC.